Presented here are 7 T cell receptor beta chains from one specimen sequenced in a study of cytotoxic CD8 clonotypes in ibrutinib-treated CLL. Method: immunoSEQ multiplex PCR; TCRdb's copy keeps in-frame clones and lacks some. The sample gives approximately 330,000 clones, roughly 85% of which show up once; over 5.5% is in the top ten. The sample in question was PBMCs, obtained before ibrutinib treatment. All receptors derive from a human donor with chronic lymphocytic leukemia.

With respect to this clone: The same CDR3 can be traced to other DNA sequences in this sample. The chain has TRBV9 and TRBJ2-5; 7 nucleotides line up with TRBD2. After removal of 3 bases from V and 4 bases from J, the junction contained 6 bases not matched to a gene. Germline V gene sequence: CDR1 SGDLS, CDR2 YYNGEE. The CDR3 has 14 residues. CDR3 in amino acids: CASSDGLGVETQYF. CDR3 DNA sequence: TGTGCCAGCAGCGACGGACTAGGAGTAGAGACCCAGTACTTC.

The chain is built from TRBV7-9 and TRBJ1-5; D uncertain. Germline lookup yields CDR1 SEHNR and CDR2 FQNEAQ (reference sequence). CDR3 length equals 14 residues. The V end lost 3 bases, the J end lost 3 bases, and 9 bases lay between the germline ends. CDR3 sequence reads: CASSFPADNQPQHF. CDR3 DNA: TGTGCCAGCAGCTTCCCGGCCGACAATCAGCCCCAGCATTTT. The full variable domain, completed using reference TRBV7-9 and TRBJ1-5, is DTGVSQNPRHKITKRGQNVTFRCDPISEHNRLYWYRQTLGQGPEFLTYFQNEAQLEKSRLLSDRFSAERPKGSFSTLEIQRTEQGDSAMYLCASSFPADNQPQHFGDGTRLSIL.

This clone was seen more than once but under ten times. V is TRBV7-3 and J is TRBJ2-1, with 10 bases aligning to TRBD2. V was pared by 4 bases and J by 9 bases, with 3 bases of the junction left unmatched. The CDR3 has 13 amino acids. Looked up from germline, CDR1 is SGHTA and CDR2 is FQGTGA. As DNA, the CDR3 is TGTGCCAGCAGCTCAAGGACTAGCGGTGAGCAGTTCTTC. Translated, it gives CASSSRTSGEQFF.

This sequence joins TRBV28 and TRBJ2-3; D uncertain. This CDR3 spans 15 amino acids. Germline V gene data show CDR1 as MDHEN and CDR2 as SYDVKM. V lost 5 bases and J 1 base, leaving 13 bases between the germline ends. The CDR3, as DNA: TGTGCCAGCAGTCCGACGCAGCGAGGCACAGATACGCAGTATTTT. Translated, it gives CASSPTQRGTDTQYF.

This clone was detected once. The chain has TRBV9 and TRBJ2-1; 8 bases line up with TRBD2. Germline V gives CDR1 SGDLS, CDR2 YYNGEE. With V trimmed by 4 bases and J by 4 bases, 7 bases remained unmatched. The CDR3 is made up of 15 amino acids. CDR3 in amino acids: CASSTRVAGYNEQFF. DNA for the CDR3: TGTGCCAGCAGCACCCGGGTAGCGGGGTACAATGAGCAGTTCTTC.

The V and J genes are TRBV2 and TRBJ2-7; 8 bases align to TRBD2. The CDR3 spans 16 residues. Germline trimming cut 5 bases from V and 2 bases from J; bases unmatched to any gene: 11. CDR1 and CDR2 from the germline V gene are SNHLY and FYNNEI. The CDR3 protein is CASSYRSGISPYEQYF. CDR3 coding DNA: TGTGCCAGCAGTTACCGTAGCGGGATTAGTCCCTACGAGCAGTACTTC.

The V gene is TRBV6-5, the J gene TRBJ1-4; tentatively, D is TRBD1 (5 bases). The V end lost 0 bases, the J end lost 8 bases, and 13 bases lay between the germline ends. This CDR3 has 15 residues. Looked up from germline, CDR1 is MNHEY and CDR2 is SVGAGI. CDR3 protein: CASSYSEGSNEKLFF. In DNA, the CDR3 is TGTGCCAGCAGTTACTCAGAGGGGTCGAACGAAAAACTGTTTTTT.